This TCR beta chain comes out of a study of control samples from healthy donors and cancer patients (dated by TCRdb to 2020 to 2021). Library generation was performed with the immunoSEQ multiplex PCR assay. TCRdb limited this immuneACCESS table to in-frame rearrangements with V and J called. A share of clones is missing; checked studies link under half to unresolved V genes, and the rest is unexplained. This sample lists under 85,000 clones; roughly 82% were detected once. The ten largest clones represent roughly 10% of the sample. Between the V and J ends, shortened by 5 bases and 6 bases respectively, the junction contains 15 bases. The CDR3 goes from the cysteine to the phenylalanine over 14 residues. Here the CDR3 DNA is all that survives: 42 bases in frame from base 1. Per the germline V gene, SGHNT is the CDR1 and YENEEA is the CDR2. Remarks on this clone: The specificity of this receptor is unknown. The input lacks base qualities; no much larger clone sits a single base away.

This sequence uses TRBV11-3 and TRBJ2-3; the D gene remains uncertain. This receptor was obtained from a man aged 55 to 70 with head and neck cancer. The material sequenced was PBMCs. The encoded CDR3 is CASSLTSPGDTQYF. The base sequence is TGTGCCAGCAGCCTTACCTCTCCCGGGGATACGCAGTATTTT. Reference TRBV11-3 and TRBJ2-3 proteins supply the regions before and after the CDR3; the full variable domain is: EAGVVQSPRYKIIEKKQPVAFWCNPISGHNTLYWYLQNLGQGPELLIRYENEEAVDDSQLPKDRFSAERLKGVDSTLKIQPAELGDSAVYLCASSLTSPGDTQYFGPGTRLTVL.